This entry concerns a single TCR beta chain. This clonotype has only a few counts. No antigen is known for it. Base qualities are not at hand, and no much larger clone is one base apart. TCR cDNA was synthesized by 5'RACE template switching, through which a universal primer site and unique molecular identifiers were introduced. Priming for cDNA synthesis came from both the TCR alpha and TCR beta constant segments. Library amplification involved two PCR steps, and the second step added sample barcodes and sequencing adapters. Sequencing of libraries was done on Illumina HiSeq 2500 (2x100 bp) or NovaSeq (2x150 bp). The authors' pipeline ran thus. Reads were demultiplexed and collapsed into UMI consensus sequences with MIGEC, and V(D)J alignment was performed with MiXCR. Vaccine-responding clonotypes were identified with edgeR using replicate PBMC samples, with FDR below 0.01 and a log2 fold change above 5 up to day 15 being required. Each bulk clonotype was labeled CD4 or CD8 based on which sequenced repertoire, CD4 or CD8, contained the clonotype at higher abundance. Using fastp trimming at Q25 and MiXCR clonotype assembly, TCRdb reanalyzed the public sequencing data and kept in-frame beta chains. Identical CDR3 protein sequences are pooled into one entry, listed with their most common genes and DNA. For this entry, the V and J calls and clone size follow TCRdb and not the study's own pipeline. For this sample the table gives under 550,000 distinct CDR3 sequences, of which about a fifth were detected only once. Jointly, the top ten make up about 16% of the sample.

The CDR3 goes from the cysteine to the phenylalanine over 15 residues. Of the read, only the CDR3 DNA is kept; its 45 bases are in frame from base 1. The V end loses 4 bases and the J end loses 5 bases, and a stretch of 17 bases separates them. CDR1 and CDR2, looked up from the germline V gene (reference sequence), are LGHDT and YNNKEL. The treatment or condition label on this specimen signifies: live attenuated yellow fever vaccine strain. Two biological replicates of bulk PBMCs were collected at each blood-draw timepoint. A standard Ficoll-Paque protocol was used to isolate PBMCs from peripheral blood. TriZol was used to extract RNA from bulk PBMCs, CD4 and CD8 fractions, and dextramer-positive and dextramer-negative fractions. The data derive from a study of T cells after yellow fever vaccination (dated by TCRdb to the late 2010s). About the study as a whole: The SMART-Seq v4 Ultra Low Input RNA kit was used to prepare libraries from fractions with low cell numbers. To follow T-cell clones before and after both primary and booster YFV17D yellow fever vaccination, bulk TCR alpha and beta repertoires underwent longitudinal sequencing. Two healthy male donors made up the cohort, one aged 18 to 29 years and the other aged 30 to 40 years. Blood was drawn at multiple timepoints before and after primary and secondary immunization, with bulk PBMC replicates and cell subsets isolated.

The research as a whole found: Most clones expanded after primary vaccination (almost 97% of CD4 and around 88% of CD8) were re-detected after the booster, suggesting that broad memory maintenance occurred. Computational filtering was required because FACS-sorted repertoires could contain abundant contaminating clonotypes from the bulk population. Because the study included only a couple of donors, the extent to which the findings can be generalized is limited. Compared with the primary T-cell response, the secondary T-cell response was faster but weaker, reaching its peak on day 5 rather than on day 15. A small share of clonotypes occurred in both CD4 and CD8 compartments, likely arising from convergent recombination.

The V and J genes are TRBV3-1 and TRBJ1-1; the D segment could be TRBD1, given 5 matching bases. The origin of this receptor is a man between 18 and 29 years old who received the YFV17D yellow fever vaccine. The sample consisted of PBMCs, taken less than 25 days after the first yellow fever vaccination. In nucleotide form, the sequence is TGTGCCAGCAGCCCCCGTTGGCAGGGCCATACTGAAGCTTTCTTT. It translates as CASSPRWQGHTEAFF.